The text below deals with one T cell receptor beta chain. What it binds is not known. This sample also contains other DNA sequences that code for the same CDR3. V gave up 4 bases and J gave up 2 bases; unmatched junction bases: 8. Germline lookup yields CDR1 SGHNT and CDR2 YYREEE (reference sequence). CDR3 length: 16 amino acids. Measured with immunoSEQ multiplex PCR; TCRdb has only the in-frame clones, and not every one. Of approximately 940,000 clones in the sample, roughly 72% are singletons; the top ten hold about 1.5%. The source of the sample is a study of shared clonotypes between healthy human individuals. Broader study findings: Estimated richness values were generally larger in naive subsets than in memory subsets.

The specimen was memory CD4+ T cells sorted from blood. As for subset: CD45RA-negative fraction. The TCR originated in a man aged 18-30 years in good health. J is TRBJ2-3 and V is TRBV5-4; 9 bases align to TRBD2. Here the CDR3 reads CASSLGLAGITDTQYF. In nucleotides, the CDR3 is TGTGCCAGCAGCCTGGGGCTAGCGGGGATCACAGATACGCAGTATTTT.